This T cell receptor beta chain was obtained from a study of shared clonotypes between healthy human individuals. V lost 0 bases, J lost 3 bases, and 5 bases lay in between. The CDR3 is made up of 13 amino acids. CDR1 is SGHTA and CDR2 is FQGNSA in the germline V gene. Assay execution proceeded at the deep level. The protocol was immunoSEQ multiplex PCR, while the TCRdb copy is restricted to in-frame clones and leaves out a portion. This table holds about 2.1 million clones, about 93% found once. A word on this clone: Its antigen is still unknown.

Naive-designated CD8 cells lacked CD45RO, were positively enriched for CCR7, and omitted terminally differentiated effector memory CD45RA+ cells. Whole-study findings and limits: Generation probability values for non-shared clonotypes were lower than those for clonotypes shared by all four donors. The sole specimen, blood, was sampled, and tissue repertoires likely differ.

The V call is TRBV7-2, the J call TRBJ2-5; D gene ambiguous. This sequence originates from a man in his late teens or twenties in good health. Some clones in this sample may be carry-over from other donors' samples. The sequenced material came from naive CD8+ T cells from PBMCs. Written as DNA, the CDR3 is TGTGCCAGCAGCTTAGCGCTAGAAGAGACCCAGTACTTC. Protein: CASSLALEETQYF.